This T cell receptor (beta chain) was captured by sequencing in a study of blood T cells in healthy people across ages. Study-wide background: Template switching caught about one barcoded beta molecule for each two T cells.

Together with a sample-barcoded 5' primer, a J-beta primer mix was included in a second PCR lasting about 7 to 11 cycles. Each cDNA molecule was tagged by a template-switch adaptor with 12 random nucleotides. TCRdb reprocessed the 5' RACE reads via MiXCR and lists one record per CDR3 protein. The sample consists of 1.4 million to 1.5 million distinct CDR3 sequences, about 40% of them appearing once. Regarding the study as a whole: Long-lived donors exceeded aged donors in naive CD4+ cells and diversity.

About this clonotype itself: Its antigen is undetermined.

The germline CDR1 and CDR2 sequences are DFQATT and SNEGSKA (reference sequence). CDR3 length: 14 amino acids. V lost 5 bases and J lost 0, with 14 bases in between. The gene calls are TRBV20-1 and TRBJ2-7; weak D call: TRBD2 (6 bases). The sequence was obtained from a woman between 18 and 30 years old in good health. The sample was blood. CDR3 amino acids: CSAGIPGVSYEQYF. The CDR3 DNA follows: TGCAGTGCTGGGATCCCGGGAGTCTCCTACGAGCAGTACTTC.